The 27 T cell receptor beta chains given below trace back to one sample, sequenced in a study of cytomegalovirus exposure and HLA in healthy donors. The PCR was carried out with 60 Vbeta primers and 13 Jbeta primers. Generated by immunoSEQ multiplex PCR, the TCRdb table keeps only in-frame clones and is missing some. The data show 190,000 or so clones, with less than 85% seen just once and roughly 0.65% held by the top ten. Sample: PBMCs. These TCRs come from a boy younger than 18 in good health and CMV-seronegative.

This clone occurred once. The rearrangement joins TRBV7-8 to TRBJ2-4; perhaps TRBD2 as D (5 bases). This CDR3 comprises 14 residues. The germline gives CDR1 SGHVS, CDR2 FQNEAQ. Trimming shortened V by 3 bases and J by 7 bases, and 13 bases separated the two germline ends. The CDR3 coding sequence is TGTGCCAGCAGCTTCGGTCGGGATAAGAACATTCAGTACTTC. The encoded protein is CASSFGRDKNIQYF.

This clone was counted only a few times. The chain has TRBV11-3 and TRBJ2-7, with D hard to call. Between the trimmed V and J ends, which lost 2 bases and 2 bases, there was a span of 4 bases. Germline loops: CDR1 SGHNT, CDR2 YENEEA. This CDR3 region has 12 residues. The CDR3 protein is CASSLSAYEQYF. For the CDR3, the DNA is TGTGCCAGCAGCTTATCAGCCTACGAGCAGTACTTC.

On this clone itself: At the DNA level, this CDR3 is encoded by other sequences in the same sample as well. The chain joins TRBV5-1 to TRBJ1-2, with 9 bases that match TRBD1. The CDR3 has 14 residues. Looked up from germline, CDR1 is SGHRS and CDR2 is YFSETQ. The ends lost 0 bases at V and 5 bases at J; junction bases unmatched: 2. This chain's CDR3 is CASSLGQGGYGYTF. DNA for the CDR3: TGCGCCAGCAGCTTGGGACAGGGGGGGTATGGCTACACCTTC.

V and J are TRBV29-1 and TRBJ2-5; 11 nucleotides align to TRBD2. V was pared by 7 bases and J by 2 bases, with 9 bases of the junction left unmatched. Germline V lookup: CDR1 SQVTM, CDR2 ANQGSEA. The CDR3 loop spans 15 amino acids. CDR3 protein: CSGSGGAILQETQYF. For the CDR3, the DNA is TGCAGCGGTAGCGGGGGGGCTATCCTTCAAGAGACCCAGTACTTC.

The chain employs TRBV6-1 and TRBJ2-4, with TRBD2 matching 12 bases. With V trimmed by 10 bases and J by 0 bases, 4 bases remained unmatched. The CDR3 is 15 residues long. Germline V gene data show CDR1 as MNHNS and CDR2 as SASEGT. CDR3 loop: CATAGLAGAKNIQYF. Here the CDR3 DNA reads TGTGCCACCGCGGGACTAGCGGGAGCCAAAAACATTCAGTACTTC.

J is TRBJ2-7 and V is TRBV30; weak D call: TRBD2 (6 bases). CDR1 GTSNPN and CDR2 SVGIG come from the germline V gene (reference sequence). This CDR3 is 13 amino acids long. V lost 2 bases, J lost 6 bases, and 14 bases lay in between. DNA of the CDR3: TGTGCCTGGAGTCCGGGACTGGGGTTCGAGCAGTACTTC. Its translation is CAWSPGLGFEQYF.

The chain has TRBV9 and TRBJ2-2, with TRBD2 identical over 8 bases. CDR1 SGDLS and CDR2 YYNGEE come from the germline V gene. After removal of 0 bases from V and 4 bases from J, the junction contained 5 bases not matched to a gene. The CDR3 is 16 residues long. The CDR3 region is CASSVDGRAGTGELFF. DNA for the CDR3: TGTGCCAGCAGCGTAGACGGGAGGGCCGGCACCGGGGAGCTGTTTTTT.

This clone was seen more than once but under ten times. The rearrangement links TRBV25-1 to TRBJ2-7, with D maybe TRBD2 (6 bases). Per germline, CDR1 MGHDK and CDR2 SYGVNS. This CDR3 is built from 15 residues. V lost 4 bases to trimming and J lost 1 base, with 14 bases between them. In DNA form, the CDR3 reads TGTGCCAGCAGTGGCCGGGGTAGCGGATCCTACGAGCAGTACTTC. Amino acid sequence: CASSGRGSGSYEQYF.

This chain joins TRBV10-3 and TRBJ1-1; 8 bases are shared with TRBD1. V trimming: 3 bases; J trimming: 7 bases; junction bases outside the gene matches: 7. CDR1 is ENHRY and CDR2 is SYGVKD in the germline V gene. The CDR3 runs 14 residues. The CDR3 nucleotides are TGTGCCATCAGTGACGACAGGGGCGAGGATGAAGCTTTCTTT. Protein product: CAISDDRGEDEAFF.

The V call is TRBV19, the J call TRBJ2-5; 8 nucleotides line up with TRBD1. Looked up from germline, CDR1 is LNHDA and CDR2 is SQIVND (reference sequence). The junction had 4 bases not matched to a gene; V was cut back by 5 bases and J by 2 bases. The CDR3 totals 14 residues. DNA of the CDR3: TGTGCCAGTAGTTTCGACAGGGGACAAGAGACCCAGTACTTC. This encodes CASSFDRGQETQYF.

CDR3 in amino acids: CASSYAAAGAGETQYF. As DNA, the CDR3 is TGTGCCAGCAGTTACGCGGCAGCGGGGGCCGGAGAGACCCAGTACTTC. The chain employs TRBV6-5 and TRBJ2-5; 8 nucleotides agree with TRBD2. J was trimmed by 4 bases and V by 2 bases; bases with no gene match: 9. The CDR3 spans 16 residues. Germline lookup yields CDR1 MNHEY and CDR2 SVGAGI.

The chain joins TRBV6-5 to TRBJ2-5, with 7 bases that match TRBD1. V lost 3 bases and J lost 2; bases outside the gene matches: 6. The CDR3 runs 15 residues. Germline loops: CDR1 MNHEY, CDR2 SVGAGI. Here the CDR3 reads CASSYWTGVQETQYF. For the CDR3, the DNA is TGTGCCAGCAGTTATTGGACAGGCGTACAAGAGACCCAGTACTTC.

The rearrangement links TRBV30 to TRBJ2-1; the D gene is possibly TRBD2 (5 bases). The germline V and J ends were trimmed by 4 bases and 4 bases, with 14 bases remaining between them. Germline CDR1 is GTSNPN and CDR2 is SVGIG (reference sequence). The CDR3 covers 14 residues. CDR3 DNA: TGTGCCTGGAACCTAGTTGGGAGTTACAATGAGCAGTTCTTC. Residues: CAWNLVGSYNEQFF. Based on the CDR3 plus reference TRBV30 and TRBJ2-1, the full variable domain is SQTIHQWPATLVQPVGSPLSLECTVEGTSNPNLYWYRQAAGRGLQLLFYSVGIGQISSEVPQNLSASRPQDRQFILSSKKLLLSDSGFYLCAWNLVGSYNEQFFGPGTRLTVL.

The V and J genes are TRBV12-5 and TRBJ2-3; the match to TRBD1 covers 10 bases. CDR1 is LGHNT and CDR2 is FRNRAP in the germline V gene. There are 16 residues in the CDR3. The trim removed 5 bases at V and 0 bases at J, leaving 5 bases unmatched. CDR3 nucleotide sequence: TGTGCTAGTGGTCCTGGGGACAGGGGCAGCACAGATACGCAGTATTTT. Translation: CASGPGDRGSTDTQYF.

This sequence joins TRBV6-6 and TRBJ1-2; no firm D call. With 5 bases removed from V and 4 bases from J, the gap between germline ends came to 17 bases. Germline V CDR1 and CDR2: MNHNY, SVGAGI (reference sequence). The CDR3 runs to 15 residues. CDR3 sequence: CASSTDPGWVYGYTF. In DNA, the CDR3 is TGTGCCAGCAGTACCGATCCGGGGTGGGTCTATGGCTACACCTTC.

The chain links TRBV7-3 to TRBJ2-3, with TRBD2 identical over 9 bases. V shed 5 bases and J 2 bases; nucleotides not matched to a gene: 11. Germline values: CDR1 SGHTA, CDR2 FQGTGA. CDR3 length: 17 amino acids. The chain's CDR3 is CASSTRGLAQITDTQYF. Written as DNA, the CDR3 is TGTGCCAGCAGCACACGGGGACTAGCCCAAATCACAGATACGCAGTATTTT.

On this clone itself: Other DNA sequences from this sample encode an identical CDR3 as well. The J gene is TRBJ1-1, the V gene TRBV6-4; 8 bases align to TRBD1. The CDR3 totals 14 residues. The V gene end was trimmed by 4 bases and the J gene end by 1 base; junction bases not matched to a gene: 2. CDR1 is MRHNA and CDR2 is SNTAGT in the germline V gene. CDR3: CASSAGQGNTEAFF. The CDR3 DNA reads as TGTGCCAGCAGTGCCGGACAGGGGAACACTGAAGCTTTCTTT.

The genes are TRBV4-2 and TRBJ1-1; 7 bases line up with TRBD1. V shed 1 base, J shed 3 bases, and the junction held 2 bases outside the gene matches. The germline gives CDR1 LGHNA, CDR2 YNFKEQ. The CDR3 has 14 residues. The CDR3 loop reads CASSQADRDTEAFF. CDR3 in DNA: TGTGCCAGCAGCCAAGCCGACAGGGACACTGAAGCTTTCTTT.

This rearrangement joins TRBV7-3 to TRBJ1-1; D uncertain. V was cut by 0 bases and J by 0 bases, with 8 bases left in between. The germline CDR1 and CDR2 sequences are SGHTA and FQGTGA. This CDR3 has 15 amino acids. This CDR3 is CASSLTRQMNTEAFF. CDR3 nucleotide sequence: TGTGCCAGCAGCTTAACTCGCCAGATGAACACTGAAGCTTTCTTT.

V and J are TRBV9 and TRBJ1-5; TRBD1 might be the D (6 bases). Trimming cost V 4 bases and J 4 bases, with 15 bases left between them. The CDR3 runs to 15 residues. Per the germline V gene, CDR1 is SGDLS and CDR2 is YYNGEE. CDR3 DNA: TGTGCCAGCAGCTTCTCAGGGGACACAAATCAGCCCCAGCATTTT. The encoded protein is CASSFSGDTNQPQHF.

Only a few counts were recorded for this clone. The gene calls are TRBV15 and TRBJ2-7; tentatively, D is TRBD1 (5 bases). The V gene lost 3 bases and the J gene lost 0 bases, with 15 bases spanning the gap. CDR1 is LNHNV, CDR2 YYDKDF, per germline (reference sequence). The CDR3 contains 16 residues. CDR3 in amino acids: CATSRAGSLSSYEQYF. In nucleotides, the CDR3 is TGTGCCACCAGCAGGGCAGGGTCCCTAAGCTCCTACGAGCAGTACTTC.

V usage is TRBV20-1 and J usage is TRBJ1-4; the D is unclear. The V end was cut by 8 bases, the J end by 5 bases, with 9 bases between. The V gene's germline CDR1 is DFQATT and CDR2 SNEGSKA (reference sequence). The CDR3 has 11 residues. CDR3 amino acids: CSPSLNEKLFF. The DNA of the CDR3 is TGCAGTCCGAGCCTCAATGAAAAACTGTTTTTT.

This clone has only a few counts. The V gene is TRBV10-3, the J gene TRBJ1-6; maybe TRBD1 (5 bases). V lost 0 bases, J lost 2 bases, and 14 bases lay in between. The CDR3 extends over 18 amino acids. Germline V gene sequence: CDR1 ENHRY, CDR2 SYGVKD. The CDR3 protein is CAISESTAKVTYNSPLHF. The CDR3 DNA is TGTGCCATCAGTGAGTCGACAGCTAAAGTTACCTATAATTCACCCCTCCACTTT.

The chain recombines TRBV7-8 with TRBJ2-1, with 8 bases fitting TRBD2. CDR3 size: 16 residues. The V gene's germline CDR1 is SGHVS and CDR2 FQNEAQ. V was clipped by 3 bases and J by 2 bases; unmatched bases: 6. The CDR3 is CASSFASAGAYNEQFF. In DNA, the CDR3 is TGTGCCAGCAGCTTCGCTTCAGCGGGAGCCTACAATGAGCAGTTCTTC.

The genes are TRBV10-3 and TRBJ2-2; 9 bases are a match to TRBD1. The germline gives CDR1 ENHRY, CDR2 SYGVKD. With V trimmed by 5 bases and J by 9 bases, 13 bases remained unmatched. This CDR3 is 16 amino acids long. The DNA for the CDR3 is TGTGCCATCAGTTTCCCGGGACAGGGTAAAATCAGGGAGCTGTTTTTT. Residues: CAISFPGQGKIRELFF.

This chain uses TRBV20-1 with TRBJ1-2; D gene ambiguous. V lost 5 bases and J lost 8, with 12 bases in between. Germline CDR1 and CDR2: DFQATT and SNEGSKA (reference sequence). This CDR3 is built from 11 residues. CDR3 sequence (DNA): TGCAGTGCTGAGAGAGCGCGGGGCTACACCTTC. Amino acid sequence: CSAERARGYTF.

This clone was counted between two and nine times. This chain joins TRBV9 and TRBJ1-5; D gene uncertain. CDR3 length: 14 residues. Germline assignment: CDR1 SGDLS and CDR2 YYNGEE. V lost 3 bases and J 0 bases, leaving 7 bases between the germline ends. The CDR3 sequence is CASSEADSNQPQHF. In DNA form, the CDR3 reads TGTGCCAGCAGCGAGGCGGATAGCAATCAGCCCCAGCATTTT.